This T cell receptor beta chain was sequenced for a study of shared clonotypes between healthy human individuals. CDR1 is KGHSH, CDR2 LQKENI, per germline. The CDR3 contains 13 residues. The V end lost 0 bases, the J end lost 6 bases, and 3 bases lay between the germline ends. Each sorted subset replicate got 200 ng genomic DNA, roughly 27,000 genomes. Clones were read by immunoSEQ multiplex PCR, and TCRdb kept only the in-frame ones, dropping some. The data hold nearly 1,000,000 clones, with about 80% observed a single time. The V and J genes are TRBV18 and TRBJ1-6; D gene ambiguous. Sequenced: memory CD4+ T cells sorted from blood. Documented subset: CD45RA-negative fraction. The TCR originated in a man aged 18-30 years in good health. CDR3 nucleotides: TGTGCCAGCTCACCACCGGCTAATTCACCCCTCCACTTT. This translates into CASSPPANSPLHF.